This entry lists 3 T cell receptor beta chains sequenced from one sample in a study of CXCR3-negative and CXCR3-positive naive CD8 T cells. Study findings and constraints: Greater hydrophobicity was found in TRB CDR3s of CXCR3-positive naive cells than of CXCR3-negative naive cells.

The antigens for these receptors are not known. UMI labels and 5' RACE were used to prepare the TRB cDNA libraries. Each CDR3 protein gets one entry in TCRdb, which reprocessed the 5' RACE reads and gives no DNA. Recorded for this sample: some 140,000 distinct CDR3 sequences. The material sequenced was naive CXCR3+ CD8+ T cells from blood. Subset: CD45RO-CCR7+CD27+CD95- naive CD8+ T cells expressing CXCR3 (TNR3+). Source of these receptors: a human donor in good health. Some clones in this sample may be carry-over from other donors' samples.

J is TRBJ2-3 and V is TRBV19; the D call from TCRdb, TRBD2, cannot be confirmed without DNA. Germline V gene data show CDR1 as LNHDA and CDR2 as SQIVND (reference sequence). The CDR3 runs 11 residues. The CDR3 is CASRRGDTQYF.

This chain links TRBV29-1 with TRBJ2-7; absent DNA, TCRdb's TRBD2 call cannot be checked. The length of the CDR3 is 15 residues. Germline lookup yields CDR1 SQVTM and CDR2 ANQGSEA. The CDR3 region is CSVAQGPGGAYEQYF.

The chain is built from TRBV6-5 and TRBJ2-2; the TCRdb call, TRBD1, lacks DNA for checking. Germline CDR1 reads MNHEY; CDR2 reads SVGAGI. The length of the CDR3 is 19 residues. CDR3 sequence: CASSYMTGISIRDPGELFF.